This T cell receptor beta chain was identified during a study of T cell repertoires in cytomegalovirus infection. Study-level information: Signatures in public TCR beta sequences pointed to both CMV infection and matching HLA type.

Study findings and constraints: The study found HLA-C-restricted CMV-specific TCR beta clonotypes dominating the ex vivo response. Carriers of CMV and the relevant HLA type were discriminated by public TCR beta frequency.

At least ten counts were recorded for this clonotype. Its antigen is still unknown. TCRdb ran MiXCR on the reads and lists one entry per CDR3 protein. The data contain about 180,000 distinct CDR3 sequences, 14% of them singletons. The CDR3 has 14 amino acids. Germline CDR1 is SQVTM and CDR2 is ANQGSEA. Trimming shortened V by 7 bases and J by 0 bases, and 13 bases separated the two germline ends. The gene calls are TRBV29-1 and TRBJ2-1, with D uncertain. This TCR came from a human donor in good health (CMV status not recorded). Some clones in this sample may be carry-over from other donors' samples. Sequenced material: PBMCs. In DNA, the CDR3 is TGCAGCGCTAGACTGGAGAGCTCCTACAATGAGCAGTTCTTC. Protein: CSARLESSYNEQFF.